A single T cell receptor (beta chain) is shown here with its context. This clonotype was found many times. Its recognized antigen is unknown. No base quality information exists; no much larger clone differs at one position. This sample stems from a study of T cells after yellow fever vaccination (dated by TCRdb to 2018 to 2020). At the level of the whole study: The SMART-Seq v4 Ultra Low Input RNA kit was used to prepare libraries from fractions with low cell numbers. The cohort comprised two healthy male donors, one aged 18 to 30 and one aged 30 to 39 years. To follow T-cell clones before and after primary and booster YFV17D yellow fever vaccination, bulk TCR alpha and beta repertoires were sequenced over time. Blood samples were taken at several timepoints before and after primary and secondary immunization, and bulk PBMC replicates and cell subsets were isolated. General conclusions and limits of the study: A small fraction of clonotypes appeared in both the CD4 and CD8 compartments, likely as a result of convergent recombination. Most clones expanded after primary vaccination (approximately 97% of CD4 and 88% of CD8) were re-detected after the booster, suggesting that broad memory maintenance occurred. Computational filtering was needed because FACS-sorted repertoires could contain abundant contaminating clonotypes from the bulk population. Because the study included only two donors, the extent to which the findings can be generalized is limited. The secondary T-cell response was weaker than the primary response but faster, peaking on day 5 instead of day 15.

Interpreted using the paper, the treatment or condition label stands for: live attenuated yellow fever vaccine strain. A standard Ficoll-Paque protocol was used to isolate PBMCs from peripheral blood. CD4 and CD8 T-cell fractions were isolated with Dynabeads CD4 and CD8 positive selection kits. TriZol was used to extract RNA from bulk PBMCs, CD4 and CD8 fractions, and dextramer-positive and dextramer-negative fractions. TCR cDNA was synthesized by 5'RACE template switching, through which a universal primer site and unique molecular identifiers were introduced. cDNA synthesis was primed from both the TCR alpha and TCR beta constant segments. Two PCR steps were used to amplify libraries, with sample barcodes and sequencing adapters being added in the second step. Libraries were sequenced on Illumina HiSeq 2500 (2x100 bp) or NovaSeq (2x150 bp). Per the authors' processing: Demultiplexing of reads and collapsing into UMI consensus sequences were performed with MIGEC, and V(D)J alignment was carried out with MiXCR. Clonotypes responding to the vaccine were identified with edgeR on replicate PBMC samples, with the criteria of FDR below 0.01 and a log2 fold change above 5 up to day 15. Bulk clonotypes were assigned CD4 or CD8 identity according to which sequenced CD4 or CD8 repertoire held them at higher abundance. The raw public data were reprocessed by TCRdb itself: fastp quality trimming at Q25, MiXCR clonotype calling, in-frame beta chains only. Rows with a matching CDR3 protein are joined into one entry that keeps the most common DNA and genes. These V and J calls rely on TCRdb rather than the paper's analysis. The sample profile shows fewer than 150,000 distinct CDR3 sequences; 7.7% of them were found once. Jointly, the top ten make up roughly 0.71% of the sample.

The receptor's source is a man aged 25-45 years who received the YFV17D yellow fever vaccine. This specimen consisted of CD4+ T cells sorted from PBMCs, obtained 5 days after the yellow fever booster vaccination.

In nucleotide form, the sequence is TGCGCCAGCAGCCCCGGTCAAAACATTCAGTACTTC. It encodes CASSPGQNIQYF. This receptor chain uses TRBV4-3 and TRBJ2-4; the D gene lacks a confident call. Deletion took 4 bases off V and 5 bases off J, with a span of 6 bases between the germline ends. Based on the germline V gene, the CDR1 and CDR2 sequences are LGHNA and YSLEER. Including cysteine and phenylalanine, the CDR3 has 12 amino acids. Solely the CDR3 DNA is kept, with 36 bases framed from the first base.